The rows below give T cell receptor beta chains drawn from one sample of a study of blood T cell repertoires in COVID-19. The assay was immunoSEQ multiplex PCR, and TCRdb's table has in-frame clones only and misses some. This sample has about 74,000 clones, with roughly 88% found just once. Sequenced: peripheral blood. These receptors were obtained from a woman aged 80 or over with active or convalescent COVID-19. Each CDR3 is given with its conserved first and last residue. Fields, in order: clone size, D gene, J gene, V gene, CDR3 protein, CDR3 DNA. D genes are given only for firm matches. For some rows the clone size is stated as once, few or many, or as a class when expanded; others skip it.

abundance: NA
d_gene: NA
j_gene: TRBJ1-3
v_gene: TRBV7-2
CDR3aa: CASSPTGTTGNTIYF
CDR3nt: TGTGCCAGCAGCCCTACCGGGACTACTGGAAACACCATATATTTT

abundance: NA
d_gene: NA
j_gene: TRBJ2-7
v_gene: TRBV7-2
CDR3aa: CASSLESSRSYEQYF
CDR3nt: TGTGCCAGCAGCTTAGAATCCAGTCGCTCCTACGAGCAGTACTTC

abundance: NA
d_gene: NA
j_gene: TRBJ2-7
v_gene: TRBV7-2
CDR3aa: CASSLNPGLGYEQYF
CDR3nt: TGTGCCAGCAGCTTAAACCCTGGACTGGGCTACGAGCAGTACTTC

abundance: once
d_gene: NA
j_gene: TRBJ1-6
v_gene: TRBV7-2
CDR3aa: CASSLLVSGSPLHF
CDR3nt: TGTGCCAGCAGCCTCCTGGTCAGCGGGTCACCCCTCCACTTT

abundance: NA
d_gene: TRBD2
j_gene: TRBJ2-5
v_gene: TRBV5-1
CDR3aa: CASSLPTSGGAETQYF
CDR3nt: TGCGCCAGCAGCCTACCGACTAGCGGGGGGGCGGAGACCCAGTACTTC

abundance: NA
d_gene: NA
j_gene: TRBJ2-3
v_gene: TRBV7-2
CDR3aa: CASSGGSTDTQYF
CDR3nt: TGTGCCAGCAGCGGAGGGAGCACAGATACGCAGTATTTT

abundance: once
d_gene: TRBD1
j_gene: TRBJ1-6
v_gene: TRBV25-1
CDR3aa: CASSPRTGDNSPLHF
CDR3nt: TGTGCCAGCAGTCCACGGACAGGGGATAATTCACCCCTCCACTTT

abundance: NA
d_gene: TRBD2
j_gene: TRBJ2-1
v_gene: TRBV11-2
CDR3aa: CASSSRGLAGSNEQFF
CDR3nt: TGTGCCAGCAGCTCAAGAGGGCTAGCGGGGTCGAATGAGCAGTTCTTC

abundance: NA
d_gene: NA
j_gene: TRBJ2-2
v_gene: TRBV12-3/TRBV12-4
CDR3aa: CASSPVNTGELFF
CDR3nt: TGTGCCAGCAGTCCCGTTAACACCGGGGAGCTGTTTTTT

abundance: once
d_gene: NA
j_gene: TRBJ2-3
v_gene: TRBV10-3
CDR3aa: CAIRGSGDTQYF
CDR3nt: TGTGCCATCAGAGGCTCGGGGGATACGCAGTATTTT

abundance: NA
d_gene: NA
j_gene: TRBJ1-3
v_gene: TRBV7-2
CDR3aa: CASSFYSGNTIYF
CDR3nt: TGTGCCAGCAGCTTCTACTCTGGAAACACCATATATTTT

abundance: NA
d_gene: NA
j_gene: TRBJ1-5
v_gene: TRBV12-3/TRBV12-4
CDR3aa: CASSLRGNQPQHF
CDR3nt: TGTGCCAGCAGTTTGAGGGGGAATCAGCCCCAGCATTTT

abundance: NA
d_gene: TRBD1
j_gene: TRBJ1-5
v_gene: TRBV19
CDR3aa: CASRMGQYSNQPQHF
CDR3nt: TGTGCCAGTAGGATGGGACAGTATAGCAATCAGCCCCAGCATTTT

abundance: NA
d_gene: NA
j_gene: TRBJ2-3
v_gene: TRBV4-3
CDR3aa: CASSPTQGFADTQYF
CDR3nt: TGCGCCAGCAGCCCGACCCAGGGTTTCGCAGATACGCAGTATTTT

abundance: NA
d_gene: TRBD1
j_gene: TRBJ1-2
v_gene: TRBV5-1
CDR3aa: CASSSTGIGNYGYTF
CDR3nt: TGCGCCAGCAGCTCGACAGGGATTGGAAACTATGGCTACACCTTC

abundance: NA
d_gene: TRBD1
j_gene: TRBJ1-2
v_gene: TRBV5-1
CDR3aa: CASRVDRDYGYTF
CDR3nt: TGCGCCAGCAGGGTTGACAGGGACTATGGCTACACCTTC

abundance: NA
d_gene: NA
j_gene: TRBJ1-5
v_gene: TRBV4-1
CDR3aa: CASSQVFGFDSNQPQHF
CDR3nt: TGCGCCAGCAGCCAAGTGTTCGGTTTTGATAGCAATCAGCCCCAGCATTTT

abundance: once
d_gene: TRBD2
j_gene: TRBJ2-5
v_gene: TRBV5-4
CDR3aa: CASSLTAGGQETQYF
CDR3nt: TGTGCCAGCAGCTTAACTGCGGGAGGGCAAGAGACCCAGTACTTC

abundance: NA
d_gene: NA
j_gene: TRBJ2-7
v_gene: TRBV6-5
CDR3aa: CASCPNGVVYEQYF
CDR3nt: TGTGCCAGCTGCCCGAACGGGGTGGTCTACGAGCAGTACTTC

abundance: few
d_gene: NA
j_gene: TRBJ1-2
v_gene: TRBV5-1
CDR3aa: CASSLQSANYGYTF
CDR3nt: TGCGCCAGCAGCTTGCAGAGCGCTAACTATGGCTACACCTTC

abundance: once
d_gene: TRBD1
j_gene: TRBJ1-1
v_gene: TRBV5-1
CDR3aa: CASSSGTGVNTEAFF
CDR3nt: TGCGCCAGCAGCTCCGGGACAGGGGTTAACACTGAAGCTTTCTTT

abundance: NA
d_gene: NA
j_gene: TRBJ2-3
v_gene: TRBV7-9
CDR3aa: CASSSQGPDTQYF
CDR3nt: TGTGCCAGCAGCTCCCAGGGGCCAGATACGCAGTATTTT

abundance: once
d_gene: TRBD2
j_gene: TRBJ2-7
v_gene: TRBV7-9
CDR3aa: CASSLGAGVDEQYF
CDR3nt: TGTGCCAGCAGCTTGGGAGCGGGAGTGGACGAGCAGTACTTC

abundance: once
d_gene: TRBD1
j_gene: TRBJ1-5
v_gene: TRBV28
CDR3aa: CASSLGTGAYSNQPQHF
CDR3nt: TGTGCCAGCAGTTTAGGGACAGGTGCCTATAGCAATCAGCCCCAGCATTTT

abundance: NA
d_gene: NA
j_gene: TRBJ2-5
v_gene: TRBV5-4
CDR3aa: CASSVDRQETQYF
CDR3nt: TGTGCCAGCAGCGTGGACAGACAAGAGACCCAGTACTTC

abundance: NA
d_gene: TRBD2
j_gene: TRBJ2-3
v_gene: TRBV7-8
CDR3aa: CASSGRETSGIRTQYF
CDR3nt: TGTGCCAGCAGCGGCAGGGAGACTAGCGGGATCCGAACGCAGTATTTT

abundance: NA
d_gene: TRBD2
j_gene: TRBJ2-2
v_gene: TRBV7-2
CDR3aa: CASSLVVGGTGELFF
CDR3nt: TGTGCCAGCAGCTTAGTTGTGGGGGGGACCGGGGAGCTGTTTTTT

abundance: NA
d_gene: TRBD1
j_gene: TRBJ2-2
v_gene: TRBV5-1
CDR3aa: CASNRQGQIGELFF
CDR3nt: TGCGCCAGCAACAGACAGGGGCAAATCGGGGAGCTGTTTTTT

abundance: NA
d_gene: NA
j_gene: TRBJ2-5
v_gene: TRBV18
CDR3aa: CASSPLGGPRETQYF
CDR3nt: TGTGCCAGCTCACCACTCGGGGGGCCTAGGGAGACCCAGTACTTC

abundance: NA
d_gene: NA
j_gene: TRBJ1-1
v_gene: TRBV19
CDR3aa: CASSTRGGRNTEAFF
CDR3nt: TGTGCCAGTAGTACCCGAGGGGGACGAAACACTGAAGCTTTCTTT

abundance: NA
d_gene: TRBD1
j_gene: TRBJ1-1
v_gene: TRBV27
CDR3aa: CASSLSQARQGITEAFF
CDR3nt: TGTGCCAGCAGTTTATCCCAGGCCCGACAGGGGATCACTGAAGCTTTCTTT

abundance: NA
d_gene: NA
j_gene: TRBJ2-7
v_gene: TRBV7-9
CDR3aa: CASSLAGTFYEQYF
CDR3nt: TGTGCCAGCAGCTTAGCGGGCACCTTCTACGAGCAGTACTTC

abundance: NA
d_gene: NA
j_gene: TRBJ2-3
v_gene: TRBV5-6
CDR3aa: CASSLDFSTDTQYF
CDR3nt: TGTGCCAGCAGCTTGGACTTTTCCACAGATACGCAGTATTTT

abundance: once
d_gene: TRBD1
j_gene: TRBJ1-3
v_gene: TRBV6-5
CDR3aa: CASSYGQGGNTIYF
CDR3nt: TGTGCCAGCAGTTACGGACAGGGAGGAAACACCATATATTTT

abundance: few
d_gene: NA
j_gene: TRBJ2-1
v_gene: TRBV7-2
CDR3aa: CASSLDPETTYNEQFF
CDR3nt: TGTGCCAGCAGCTTAGATCCCGAGACAACCTACAATGAGCAGTTCTTC

abundance: NA
d_gene: NA
j_gene: TRBJ2-1
v_gene: TRBV29-1
CDR3aa: CSVEDLSVSSYNEQFF
CDR3nt: TGCAGCGTTGAAGATCTGAGTGTGAGCTCCTACAATGAGCAGTTCTTC

abundance: few
d_gene: NA
j_gene: TRBJ1-3
v_gene: TRBV5-4
CDR3aa: CASSTAGDTIYF
CDR3nt: TGTGCCAGCAGCACCGCGGGGGACACCATATATTTT

abundance: NA
d_gene: TRBD1
j_gene: TRBJ1-4
v_gene: TRBV6-5
CDR3aa: CASSSDRSQANEKLFF
CDR3nt: TGTGCCAGCAGTTCGGACAGGAGTCAGGCTAATGAAAAACTGTTTTTT

abundance: NA
d_gene: NA
j_gene: TRBJ1-4
v_gene: TRBV18
CDR3aa: CASSPPQGPGEKLFF
CDR3nt: TGTGCCAGCTCACCACCTCAGGGTCCGGGTGAAAAACTGTTTTTT

abundance: NA
d_gene: NA
j_gene: TRBJ1-6
v_gene: TRBV6-5
CDR3aa: CASSYSEYNSPLHF
CDR3nt: TGTGCCAGCAGTTACTCGGAGTATAATTCACCCCTCCACTTT

abundance: NA
d_gene: NA
j_gene: TRBJ2-7
v_gene: TRBV6-5
CDR3aa: CASSRGLETTWEQYF
CDR3nt: TGTGCCAGCAGTAGGGGGTTGGAAACTACGTGGGAGCAGTACTTC

abundance: NA
d_gene: TRBD1
j_gene: TRBJ2-5
v_gene: TRBV7-2
CDR3aa: CASSRGQGDIRTQYF
CDR3nt: TGTGCCAGCAGCAGAGGACAGGGGGATATTAGGACCCAGTACTTC

abundance: NA
d_gene: TRBD2
j_gene: TRBJ2-1
v_gene: TRBV6-6
CDR3aa: CASRNGGGNEQFF
CDR3nt: TGTGCCAGCAGAAACGGGGGGGGGAATGAGCAGTTCTTC